This T cell receptor beta chain was identified during a study of OX40 agonist ivuxolimab in advanced cancers. The protocol was immunoSEQ multiplex PCR, while the TCRdb copy is restricted to in-frame clones and leaves out a portion. The sample carries 60,000 to 100,000 clones, less than 85% recorded once. Trimming shortened V by 5 bases and J by 5 bases, and 12 bases separated the two germline ends. Germline values: CDR1 MNHNY, CDR2 SVGAGI (reference sequence). This CDR3 contains 13 residues. The TCR was taken from an adult with an advanced solid tumor such as melanoma, head and neck, liver or kidney cancer. Specimen: CD4+ or CD8+ T cells sorted from blood, collected in a trial of the OX40 agonist ivuxolimab. The V gene is TRBV6-6, the J gene TRBJ1-2, with a possible D match to TRBD1 (6 bases). CDR3 in amino acids: CASSPYQGYGYTF. The DNA of the CDR3 is TGTGCCAGCAGTCCCTATCAGGGGTATGGCTACACCTTC.